This entry is about one TCR beta chain. The data derive from a study of monozygotic twins with inflammatory bowel disease. Every sample had its cDNA made across eight separate reactions. Each UMI, carrying a 6-nucleotide sample barcode, came from template switching. Both the TCRalpha cDNA and the TCRbeta cDNA were taken through two nested PCRs, lasting about 15 and 9 cycles. TCRdb re-called the 5' RACE reads; one entry per CDR3 protein, DNA not given. The clone table shows some 300,000 distinct CDR3 sequences, with the ten largest holding roughly 5.3%. Blood was drawn at approximately 2.3 ml per donor. The CDR3 loop spans 16 amino acids. From germline, CDR1 is MNHEY and CDR2 SMNVEV (reference sequence).

The TCR originated in a human donor with ulcerative colitis or Crohn's disease, or a healthy co-twin of an affected twin (not recorded which). The chain has TRBV27 and TRBJ1-5; without DNA, the TCRdb call of TRBD1 cannot be checked. The sample comprised blood. This chain's CDR3 is CASSGSGQGPHQPQHF.